The 14 T cell receptor beta chains given below trace back to one sample, sequenced in a study of tumor-infiltrating lymphocytes in primary liver carcinoma. Blood RNA came from unsorted whole blood; germline DNA was also extracted. With a constant-region primer, TCR beta cDNA was made from roughly 500 ng of total RNA. Three-round nested multiplex PCR performed with slightly modified ARM-PCR produced the TCR beta libraries. The first two PCR rounds used TRBV1-TRBV30 primers with a Cbeta primer, around 10 cycles each. Via MiXCR, TCRdb re-called the multiplex PCR reads, giving one row per CDR3 protein. The table has 300,000 to 400,000 distinct CDR3 sequences, around three fifths seen once. Sample: peripheral blood. The receptors stem from a man aged 35-49 years with primary liver carcinoma and hepatitis B virus infection.

This clonotype was seen a few times. The chain is built from TRBV5-1 and TRBJ2-2; perhaps TRBD2 as D (6 bases). V was clipped by 4 bases and J by 1 base, with 14 bases between them. Per germline, CDR1 SGHRS and CDR2 YFSETQ. The CDR3 extends over 16 amino acids. The CDR3 reads CASSPGVAVNTGELFF. DNA of the CDR3: TGCGCCAGCAGCCCTGGAGTAGCGGTGAACACCGGGGAGCTGTTTTTT.

A note on this clonotype: The conserved final phenylalanine or tryptophan is absent from the CDR3, which likely points to a read error. The chain is built from TRBV6-1 and TRBJ2-2, with 7 bases fitting TRBD1. Per germline, CDR1 MNHNS and CDR2 SASEGT. V shed 7 bases, J shed 4 bases, and the junction held 9 bases outside the gene matches. This CDR3 is built from 15 residues. The CDR3 nucleotides read TGTGCCAGCACAAAGGACAGGAGCATCACCGGGGAGCTGTTTTAT. Its translation: CASTKDRSITGELFY.

In this sample, this clonotype turned up once. One end of the junction varies from germline; a read error may be responsible. The chain couples TRBV11-2 to TRBJ2-1, with D perhaps matching TRBD1 (6 bases). Germline V CDR1 and CDR2: SGHAT, FQNNGV. This CDR3 spans 15 amino acids. The CDR3 loop is CASGLVGGRNNERFF. The CDR3 nucleotides read TGTGCCAGCGGCTTAGTAGGGGGTAGAAACAATGAGCGGTTCTTC.

As to this clonotype: A much larger clonotype is one base distant, so this may be a read error. The V gene is TRBV6-5, the J gene TRBJ2-7; TRBD1 might be the D (7 bases). CDR1 is MNHEY and CDR2 is SVGAGI in the germline V gene. The CDR3 contains 14 residues. CDR3 sequence (DNA): TGTGCCAGCAGTACCCGGACAGGAGGGGGCGAGGAGTACTTC. Residues: CASSTRTGGGEEYF.

The chain links TRBV5-4 to TRBJ2-1; the D is unclear. Trimming shortened V by 2 bases and J by 6 bases, and 15 bases separated the two germline ends. The length of the CDR3 is 15 residues. CDR1 and CDR2 (germline): SGHNT, YYREEE (reference sequence). The CDR3 sequence: CASSLDSAWGNEQFF. In nucleotides, the CDR3 is TGTGCCAGCAGCTTAGATTCCGCCTGGGGCAATGAGCAGTTCTTC.

This clonotype occurred a few times. The J gene is TRBJ2-5, the V gene TRBV6-6; D is undetermined. The CDR3 spans 11 residues. The germline V gene has CDR1 MNHNY and CDR2 SVGAGI (reference sequence). The CDR3 region has the DNA TGTGTCAACAGTCTACAAGAGACCCAGTACTTC. Translating it yields CVNSLQETQYF.

The count of this clonotype is one. The junction departs from germline at one end; a sequencing error may be responsible. The V call is TRBV4-3, the J call TRBJ2-1; D remains ambiguous. CDR1 LGHNA and CDR2 YSLEER come from the germline V gene. The CDR3 sequence is 14 residues long. CDR3: CGSNQDGPDNEQFF. In DNA, the CDR3 is TGCGGCAGCAACCAAGATGGACCGGACAATGAGCAGTTCTTC.

In the case of this clonotype: The germline gene is not matched at one end of the junction; a read error may be the cause. The chain uses TRBV5-5 and TRBJ1-4; a possible D gene is TRBD1 (5 bases). CDR3 length: 18 amino acids. The germline gives CDR1 SGHKS, CDR2 YYEKEE (reference sequence). The CDR3 DNA reads TGTGTCAGCAGCTTTCGGGCGTCTTCGGGACTCGGTAATGAAAAACTGTTTTTT. Protein product: CVSSFRASSGLGNEKLFF.

The V gene is TRBV4-1, the J gene TRBJ2-5; D is unresolved. Germline CDR1 and CDR2: MGHRA and YSYEKL. The CDR3 is made up of 16 amino acids. The CDR3 here is CVNSLRSSGFQETQYF. DNA for the CDR3: TGCGTCAACAGCCTCCGGTCTAGTGGGTTTCAAGAGACCCAGTACTTC.

This clonotype was recorded at least ten times. The rearrangement uses TRBV6-5 and TRBJ2-5; a weak D match, TRBD2 (6 bases). Between the trimmed V and J ends, which lost 0 bases and 4 bases, there was a span of 12 bases. Germline V gene data show CDR1 as MNHEY and CDR2 as SVGAGI. The CDR3 is 15 residues long. CDR3 sequence: CASSYSPGGGETQYF. As DNA, the CDR3 is TGTGCCAGCAGTTACTCGCCCGGGGGAGGAGAGACCCAGTACTTC.

Note on this clonotype: The junction departs from germline at one end; a sequencing error may be responsible. The V and J genes are TRBV10-3 and TRBJ2-5; D is ambiguous. The CDR3 covers 13 residues. The V gene's germline CDR1 is ENHRY and CDR2 SYGVKD. The CDR3 sequence: CATSRENKETQYF. The CDR3 DNA follows: TGTGCCACCAGTCGAGAAAACAAAGAGACCCAGTACTTC.

This chain links TRBV6-6 with TRBJ1-1; 8 nucleotides match TRBD1. Germline loops: CDR1 MNHNY, CDR2 SVGAGI (reference sequence). The CDR3 spans 13 residues. In DNA, the CDR3 is TGTGCTAGCTCCCAGACAGGGGCAACTGAAGCTTTCTTT. Protein product: CASSQTGATEAFF.

There are a few counts of this clonotype. This rearrangement joins TRBV7-9 to TRBJ1-1, with 8 nucleotides matching TRBD1. The CDR3 is 12 amino acids. The V gene's germline CDR1 is SEHNR and CDR2 FQNEAQ (reference sequence). The V and J ends lost 7 bases and 5 bases, in that order; junction bases with no gene match: 3. The CDR3 loop reads CASKTGETEAFF. DNA of the CDR3: TGTGCCAGCAAGACAGGGGAGACTGAAGCTTTCTTT.

For this clonotype: Germline and junction disagree at one end, which may indicate a read error. The chain has TRBV7-8 and TRBJ1-5, with D possibly matching TRBD1 (6 bases). The CDR3 consists of 16 residues. CDR1 is SGHVS and CDR2 is FQNEAQ in the germline V gene. CDR3 amino acids: CTSSKGAGASNQPQHF. Written as DNA, the CDR3 is TGTACCAGCAGCAAAGGGGCGGGGGCAAGCAATCAGCCCCAGCATTTT.